One T cell receptor beta chain is described in this entry. Its cognate antigen is unknown. This entry is derived from a study of OX40 agonist ivuxolimab in advanced cancers. As for the study in general: The treatment was a fully human IgG2 OX40 agonist, ivuxolimab. Points from the study as a whole: Expanded peripheral T-cell antigen specificity went undetermined.

TCRdb's table, derived via immunoSEQ multiplex PCR, lists solely in-frame clones and lacks some. The table shows 15,000 to 20,000 clones, with approximately 80% occurring only once. The CDR3 sequence is 16 residues long. V gave up 5 bases and J gave up 0 bases, with 14 bases separating them. The V gene's germline CDR1 is SGHTA and CDR2 FQGNSA. The chain employs TRBV7-2 and TRBJ1-3; a possible D gene is TRBD1 (6 bases). The TCR was taken from an adult with an advanced solid tumor such as melanoma, head and neck, liver or kidney cancer. Source: CD4+ or CD8+ T cells sorted from blood, taken in a trial of the OX40 agonist ivuxolimab. DNA for the CDR3: TGTGCCAGCAGCCTGGGGACAATGGTCTCTGGAAACACCATATATTTT. Translated: CASSLGTMVSGNTIYF.